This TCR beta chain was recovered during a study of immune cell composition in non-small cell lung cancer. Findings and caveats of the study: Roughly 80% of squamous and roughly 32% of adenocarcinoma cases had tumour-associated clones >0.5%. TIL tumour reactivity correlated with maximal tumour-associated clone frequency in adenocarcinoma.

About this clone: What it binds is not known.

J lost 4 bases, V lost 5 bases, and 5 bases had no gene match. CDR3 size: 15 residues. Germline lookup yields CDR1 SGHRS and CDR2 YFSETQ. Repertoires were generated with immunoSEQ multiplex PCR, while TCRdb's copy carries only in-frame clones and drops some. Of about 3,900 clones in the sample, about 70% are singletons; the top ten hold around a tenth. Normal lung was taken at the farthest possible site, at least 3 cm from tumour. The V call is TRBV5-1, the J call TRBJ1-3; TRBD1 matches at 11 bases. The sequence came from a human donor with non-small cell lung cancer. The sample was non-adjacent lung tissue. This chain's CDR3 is CASRRTGGIGNTIYF. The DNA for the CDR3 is TGCGCCAGCAGGAGGACAGGGGGCATCGGAAACACCATATATTTT.